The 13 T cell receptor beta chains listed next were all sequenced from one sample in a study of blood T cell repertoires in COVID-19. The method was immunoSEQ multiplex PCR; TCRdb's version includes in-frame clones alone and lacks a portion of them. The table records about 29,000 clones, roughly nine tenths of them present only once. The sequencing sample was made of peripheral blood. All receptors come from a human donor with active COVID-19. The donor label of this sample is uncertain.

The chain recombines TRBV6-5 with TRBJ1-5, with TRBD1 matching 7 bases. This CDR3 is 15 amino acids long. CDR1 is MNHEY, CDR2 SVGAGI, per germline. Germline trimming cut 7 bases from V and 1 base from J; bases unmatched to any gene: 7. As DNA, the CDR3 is TGTGCCAGCACCACCGGGACAGTAAGCAATCAGCCCCAGCATTTT. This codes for CASTTGTVSNQPQHF.

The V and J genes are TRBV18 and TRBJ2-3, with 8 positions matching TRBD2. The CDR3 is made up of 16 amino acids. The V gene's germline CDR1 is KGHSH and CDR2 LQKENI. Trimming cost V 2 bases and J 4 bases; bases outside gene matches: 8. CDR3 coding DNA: TGTGCCAGCTCACCATTTAGCGGGACTAATCCAGATACGCAGTATTTT. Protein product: CASSPFSGTNPDTQYF.

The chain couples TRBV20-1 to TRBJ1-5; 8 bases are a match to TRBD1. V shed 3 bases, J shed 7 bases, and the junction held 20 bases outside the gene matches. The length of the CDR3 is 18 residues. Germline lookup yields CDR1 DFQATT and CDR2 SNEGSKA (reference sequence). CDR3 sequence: CSASRAGGDSSSHQPQHF. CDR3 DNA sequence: TGCAGTGCTAGTAGGGCAGGGGGCGACTCATCGAGCCACCAGCCCCAGCATTTT.

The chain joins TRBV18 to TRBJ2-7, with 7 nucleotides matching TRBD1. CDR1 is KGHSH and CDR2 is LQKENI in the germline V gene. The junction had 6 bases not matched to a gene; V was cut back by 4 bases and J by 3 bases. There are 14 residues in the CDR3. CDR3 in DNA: TGTGCCAGCTCACAAGGGCAGGGGGTCTACGAGCAGTACTTC. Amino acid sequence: CASSQGQGVYEQYF.

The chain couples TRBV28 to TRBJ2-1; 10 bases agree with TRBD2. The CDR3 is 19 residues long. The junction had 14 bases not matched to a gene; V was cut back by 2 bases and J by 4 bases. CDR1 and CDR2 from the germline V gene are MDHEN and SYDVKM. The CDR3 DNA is TGTGCCAGCAGTTTAAGACGGTGGAGGACTAGCGGAGATTACAATGAGCAGTTCTTC. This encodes CASSLRRWRTSGDYNEQFF.

This CDR3 is CAWSVGTIYGYTF. CDR3 bases: TGTGCCTGGAGTGTAGGGACAATCTATGGCTACACCTTC. V and J are TRBV30 and TRBJ1-2, with D possibly being TRBD1 (6 bases). V dropped 0 bases and J dropped 4 bases, with 9 bases sitting between them. Per the germline V gene, CDR1 is GTSNPN and CDR2 is SVGIG (reference sequence). This CDR3 has 13 residues.

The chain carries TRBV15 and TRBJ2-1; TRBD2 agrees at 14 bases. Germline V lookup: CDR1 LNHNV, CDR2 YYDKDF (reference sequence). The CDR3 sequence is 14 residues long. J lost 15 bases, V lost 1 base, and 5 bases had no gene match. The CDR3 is CATSRGGTSGGPFF. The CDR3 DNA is TGTGCCACCAGCAGAGGAGGGACTAGCGGGGGCCCGTTCTTC.

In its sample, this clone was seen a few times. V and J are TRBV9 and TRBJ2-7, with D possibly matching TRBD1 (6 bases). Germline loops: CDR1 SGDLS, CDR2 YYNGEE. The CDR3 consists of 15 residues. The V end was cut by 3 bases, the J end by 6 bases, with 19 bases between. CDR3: CASSATGTSNSEQYF. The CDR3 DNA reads TGTGCCAGCAGCGCTACCGGGACATCGAATTCCGAGCAGTACTTC.

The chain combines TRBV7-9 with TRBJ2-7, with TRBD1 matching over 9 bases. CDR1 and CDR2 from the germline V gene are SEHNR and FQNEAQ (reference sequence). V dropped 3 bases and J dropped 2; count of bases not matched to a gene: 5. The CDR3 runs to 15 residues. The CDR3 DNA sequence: TGTGCCAGCAGCTTCCGGACAGGGGACCCCTACGAGCAGTACTTC. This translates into CASSFRTGDPYEQYF. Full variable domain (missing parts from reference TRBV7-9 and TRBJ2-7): DTGVSQNPRHKITKRGQNVTFRCDPISEHNRLYWYRQTLGQGPEFLTYFQNEAQLEKSRLLSDRFSAERPKGSFSTLEIQRTEQGDSAMYLCASSFRTGDPYEQYFGPGTRLTVT.

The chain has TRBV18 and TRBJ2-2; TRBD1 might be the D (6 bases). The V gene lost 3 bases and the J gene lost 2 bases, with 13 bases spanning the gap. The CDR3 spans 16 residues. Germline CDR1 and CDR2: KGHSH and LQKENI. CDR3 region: CASSPRDTDNTGELFF. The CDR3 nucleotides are TGTGCCAGCTCACCCCGGGACACTGACAACACCGGGGAGCTGTTTTTT.

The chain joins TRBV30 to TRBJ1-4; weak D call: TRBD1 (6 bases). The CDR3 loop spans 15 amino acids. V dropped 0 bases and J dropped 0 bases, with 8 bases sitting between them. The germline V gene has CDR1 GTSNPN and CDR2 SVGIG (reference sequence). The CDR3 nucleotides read TGTGCCTGGAGTGTAGGGACATCAACTAATGAAAAACTGTTTTTT. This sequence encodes CAWSVGTSTNEKLFF.

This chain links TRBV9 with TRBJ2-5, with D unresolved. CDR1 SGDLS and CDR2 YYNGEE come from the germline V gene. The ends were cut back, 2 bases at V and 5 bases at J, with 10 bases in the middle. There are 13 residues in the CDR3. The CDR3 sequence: CASSVSPGETQYF. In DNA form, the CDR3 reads TGTGCCAGCAGCGTCTCACCCGGGGAGACCCAGTACTTC.

The CDR3 loop reads CASSFGGFNTEAFF. CDR3 DNA sequence: TGTGCCAGCAGCTTCGGGGGGTTTAACACTGAAGCTTTCTTT. This sequence joins TRBV5-8 and TRBJ1-1, with a weak D call TRBD1 (5 bases). Trimming pared 2 bases from V and 2 bases from J, leaving 10 bases between. Per the germline V gene, CDR1 is SGHTS and CDR2 is YDEGEE. The CDR3 covers 14 residues. The whole variable domain, remainder taken from reference TRBV5-8 and TRBJ1-1, is EAGVTQSPTHLIKTRGQQATLRCSPISGHTSVYWYQQALGLGLQFLLWYDEGEERNRGNFPPRFSGRQFPNYSSELNVNALELEDSALYLCASSFGGFNTEAFFGQGTRLTVV.